The sequence of this T cell receptor (beta chain) was determined in a study of control samples from healthy donors and cancer patients. TCRdb's copy holds only in-frame clones and misses some; the assay was immunoSEQ multiplex PCR. The sample carries roughly 140,000 clones, roughly 93% recorded once. The germline V gene encodes CDR1 LNHDA and CDR2 SQIVND (reference sequence). V shed 0 bases and J shed 1 base, with 7 bases lying between them. This CDR3 spans 16 amino acids. The sequence was collected from a man between 45 and 60 years old in good health. The chain carries TRBV19 and TRBJ2-6, with D possibly being TRBD1 (5 bases). Material for sequencing was blood. The CDR3 protein is CASSIEHRSGANVLTF. CDR3 nucleotide sequence: TGTGCCAGTAGTATAGAACACAGGTCTGGGGCCAACGTCCTGACTTTC.